The present entry profiles one TCR beta chain with its context. This clone has more than one count but fewer than ten. It lacks a known antigen. No base-level quality is on record; no much larger clone is a single base apart. This sample includes further DNA sequences coding for the same CDR3. The sample belongs to a study of beta chain features in type 1 diabetes (dated by TCRdb to 2017 to 2018). For context, the study as a whole: No differences in mean age, gender distribution, total cell number or subset yield were found between patients and healthy donors. Regulatory and stem cell-like memory subsets were isolated from only 8 patients and roughly eight healthy donors, whereas naive and central memory subsets came from all 30 or so donors. The study compared TCRB repertoires of sorted circulating CD4+ T cell subsets between recently diagnosed type 1 diabetes patients and matched healthy donors. A total of under 120,000,000 sorted cells were examined across all samples, and RNA yield correlated strongly with the number of cells per subset. The paper's findings and limits, for the study overall: Because cDNA rather than genomic DNA was sequenced, highly expressing activated cells could have been over-represented, although no difference in activation and CD3 levels was found between groups. Naive, central memory and regulatory TCRB repertoires appeared to be more alike among patients than among healthy donors. In all four CD4+ subsets, TCRB CDR3 length was moderately but significantly shorter in type 1 diabetes patients. At VDJ recombination sites, patients with type 1 diabetes made fewer insertions and deleted more nucleotides, a pattern implying thymic rearrangement abnormalities. Shorter templates might have been favored by PCR, but patient and control samples were amplified and corrected together, so both groups would have been affected equally by any skew. Because the HLA sub-analyses included only small numbers of individuals, any influence of HLA type on TCRB rearrangement was left unresolved.

Each donor gave one peripheral blood draw, roughly 110 mL on average, collected into heparinised tubes. A BD FACSAria II was used to sort naive, central memory, regulatory and stem cell-like memory CD4+ T cells with a panel that included CD45RO, CCR7, CD25, CD127, CD95 and CD27. All sorted populations exceeded 98% purity. PBMCs were isolated immediately by Lymphoprep density gradient centrifugation and stained directly without culture. So that batch effects would be minimized, each experiment stained and sorted samples in pairs, pairing one healthy donor with one patient. The High Capacity cDNA Reverse Transcription Kit was used to reverse transcribe all of the isolated RNA, meaning that expressed TCRB transcripts were what got sequenced. Naive, central memory and regulatory T cell samples underwent deep immunoSEQ sequencing, averaging roughly 3.3 million total reads per sample. Sorted cells were lysed in RLT buffer, and RNA was extracted using DNase-treated RNeasy Micro or Mini kits according to cell number. Each cell subset was processed on its own to prevent cross-contamination, while patient and healthy donor samples were processed together. Using the immunoSEQ multiplex PCR, TCRB sequences were amplified from cDNA into 87-bp fragments spanning the CDR3 region. Sequencing of the amplicons was done on the Illumina HiSeq platform. For the original study's pipeline: Synthetic template baselines were used to correct PCR bias computationally, reads within Hamming distance 2 were collapsed together, and singletons that could not be merged were discarded. By aligning reads against IMGT, V, D and J genes, CDR3 length, and insertions or deletions at six rearrangement sites were assigned. Clonotype counts were normalized to sorted cell number within each subset before computing true diversity and Gini coefficients with the tcR R package. The overlap coefficient, calculated on TCRB nucleotide sequences, was used to measure repertoire sharing. As a proxy for the pre-selection repertoire, out-of-frame TCRB sequences from naive cells were analyzed. Entries here come from immuneACCESS through TCRdb and include only in-frame sequences with V and J called. Some clones fail to appear in such tables; in the studies checked, an unresolved V gene covers under half of the shortfall, and the cause of the remainder is unknown. V and J calls and clone size are as listed in that table; D and trimming were resolved from the DNA. This sample has 360,000 or so clones in its table, and 15% to 20% of those were observed once. 0.044% of the sample lies in the top ten.

V is pared back by 6 bases and J by 1 base, with 10 bases lying between the germline termini. Per the germline V gene, KGHSH is the CDR1 and LQKENI is the CDR2. Measured from the cysteine to the phenylalanine, the CDR3 is 14 residues long. Only CDR3 DNA remains: 42 bases, in frame from the first base. Sequencing was carried out using naive CD4+ T cells from blood. This specimen's cell subset or site label, per the study, means: true naive CD4+ T cells. The chain employs TRBV18 and TRBJ1-5; TRBD1 might be the D gene, on 5 matching bases. This TCR came from a woman aged 18 to 35 in good health. Here the CDR3 is given as CASSPGGSNQPQHF. The nucleotides read TGTGCCAGCTCCCCCGGGGGAAGCAATCAGCCCCAGCATTTT.